This T cell receptor beta chain was recorded in a study of T cell repertoires in cytomegalovirus infection. The CDR3 sequence is 13 residues long. V was cut by 2 bases and J by 6 bases, with 10 bases left in between. Germline CDR1 reads SGHTA; CDR2 reads FQGNSA. This clonotype was counted between two and nine times. Antigen specificity is unknown. One entry per CDR3 protein results from TCRdb running MiXCR on the reads. The sample includes 550,000 to 700,000 distinct CDR3 sequences, over 35% of them seen just once. This rearrangement joins TRBV7-2 to TRBJ1-1; D unresolved. The material sequenced was cultured PBMCs, taken from culture after CMV antigen stimulation. This TCR came from a human donor in good health (CMV status not recorded). Some clones in this sample may be carry-over from other donors' samples. The CDR3 DNA follows: TGTGCCAGCAGCTTATTTCCGGGCTCTGAAGCTTTCTTT. Protein sequence: CASSLFPGSEAFF.